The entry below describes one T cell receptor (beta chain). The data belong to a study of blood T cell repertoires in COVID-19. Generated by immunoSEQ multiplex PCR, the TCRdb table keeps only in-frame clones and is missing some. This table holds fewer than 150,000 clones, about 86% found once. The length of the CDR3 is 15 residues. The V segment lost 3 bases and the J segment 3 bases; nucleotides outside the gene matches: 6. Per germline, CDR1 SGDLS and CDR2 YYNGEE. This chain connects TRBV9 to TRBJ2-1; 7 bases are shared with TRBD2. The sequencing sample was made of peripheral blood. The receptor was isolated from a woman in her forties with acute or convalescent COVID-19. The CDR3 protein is CASSERGFLYNEQFF. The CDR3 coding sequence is TGTGCCAGCAGCGAGCGGGGTTTCCTCTACAATGAGCAGTTCTTC.